A single sample gave rise to the 10 T cell receptor beta chains below, sequenced in a study of shared clonotypes between healthy human individuals. Measured with immunoSEQ multiplex PCR; TCRdb has only the in-frame clones, and not every one. This table holds some 660,000 clones, roughly 73% found once. Sequences were obtained from memory CD4+ T cells sorted from blood. Subset denoted: CD45RA-negative fraction. The receptors originated from a woman between 25 and 40 years old in good health.

V and J are TRBV9 and TRBJ2-5, with 9 bases lining up with TRBD2. From germline, CDR1 is SGDLS and CDR2 YYNGEE. Losses at the gene ends were 7 bases for V and 1 base for J; bases not matched to a gene: 8. This CDR3 is 15 amino acids long. The CDR3 here is CASSTSGNFQETQYF. The CDR3 nucleotides read TGTGCCAGCTCGACTAGCGGTAACTTCCAAGAGACCCAGTACTTC.

This rearrangement joins TRBV6-5 to TRBJ2-5; 10 bases match TRBD1. Germline V gene lookup returns CDR1 MNHEY and CDR2 SVGAGI. This CDR3 is built from 16 residues. V trimming: 0 bases; J trimming: 4 bases; junction bases outside the gene matches: 5. The CDR3 DNA reads as TGTGCCAGCAGTTACTCTGACAGGGGGCTAGGAGAGACCCAGTACTTC. This sequence encodes CASSYSDRGLGETQYF.

The V gene is TRBV30, the J gene TRBJ2-7; D possibly corresponds to TRBD2 (6 bases). Germline CDR1 and CDR2: GTSNPN and SVGIG (reference sequence). Trimming left V 3 bases short and J 6 bases short, with 18 bases between. This CDR3 is 14 amino acids long. CDR3 amino acids: CAWRAPGVVFEQYF. Here the CDR3 DNA reads TGTGCCTGGAGGGCCCCGGGGGTAGTTTTCGAGCAGTACTTC.

This chain uses TRBV5-4 with TRBJ1-2; 7 positions match TRBD1. Losses at the gene ends were 4 bases for V and 3 bases for J; bases not matched to a gene: 6. Germline V gene sequence: CDR1 SGHNT, CDR2 YYREEE (reference sequence). The CDR3 is 14 amino acids. CDR3 DNA sequence: TGTGCCAGCAGCGGAGGGGGCGCAGACTATGGCTACACCTTC. This codes for CASSGGGADYGYTF.

The rearrangement links TRBV7-6 to TRBJ2-5, with 7 bases aligning to TRBD2. Losses at the gene ends were 1 base for V and 5 bases for J; bases not matched to a gene: 10. The CDR3 extends over 16 amino acids. Germline CDR1 is SGHVS and CDR2 is FNYEAQ. The CDR3, as DNA: TGTGCCAGCAGCTTAGGGCTAGGGCGGGGAGGGGAGACCCAGTACTTC. It specifies CASSLGLGRGGETQYF.

This clone has more than one count but fewer than ten. The chain carries TRBV4-1 and TRBJ2-7, with TRBD2 matching over 12 bases. The J segment lost 5 bases and the V segment lost 3 bases, leaving 11 bases of the junction unmatched. This CDR3 has 17 residues. CDR1 is MGHRA, CDR2 YSYEKL, per germline. CDR3: CASSHLPASGRAHEQYF. CDR3 DNA: TGCGCCAGCAGCCATCTCCCCGCTAGCGGGAGGGCCCACGAGCAGTACTTC.

In this sample, this clone turned up a few times. The chain has TRBV11-3 and TRBJ1-3, with TRBD1 matching 7 bases. CDR1 is SGHNT, CDR2 YENEEA, per germline. This CDR3 region has 14 residues. J lost 0 bases, V lost 10 bases, and 6 bases had no gene match. The CDR3 is CATRRGLSGNTIYF. CDR3 DNA sequence: TGTGCCACCCGGAGGGGGCTCTCTGGAAACACCATATATTTT.

This clone showed up just a few times. As DNA, the CDR3 is TGTGCCAGCAGCTTAGGAGGACTAGCCAGGGATACGCAGTATTTT. Translation: CASSLGGLARDTQYF. J is TRBJ2-3 and V is TRBV7-9; 8 bases line up with TRBD2. The CDR3 has 15 amino acids. The germline V gene has CDR1 SEHNR and CDR2 FQNEAQ (reference sequence). Losses at the gene ends were 1 base for V and 6 bases for J; bases not matched to a gene: 6.

The V and J genes are TRBV6-5 and TRBJ1-4; D is unresolved. This CDR3 region has 16 residues. V lost 0 bases and J lost 1, with 9 bases in between. The germline gives CDR1 MNHEY, CDR2 SVGAGI. The CDR3 nucleotides are TGTGCCAGCAGTTACTCCGGTCGGGGAACTAATGAAAAACTGTTTTTT. This sequence encodes CASSYSGRGTNEKLFF.

This sequence joins TRBV19 and TRBJ2-3; perhaps TRBD1 as D (5 bases). Germline CDR1 is LNHDA and CDR2 is SQIVND (reference sequence). The V end was cut by 5 bases, the J end by 2 bases, with 14 bases between. This CDR3 region has 15 residues. CDR3: CASSPRQGPTDTQYF. The CDR3, as DNA: TGTGCCAGTAGTCCCCGTCAGGGCCCCACAGATACGCAGTATTTT.